This T cell receptor beta chain was observed in a study of blood T cell repertoires in COVID-19. Some clones are missing from TCRdb's copy, which holds only in-frame ones; the method was immunoSEQ multiplex PCR. The repertoire includes some 210,000 clones, 70% to 90% of them detected once, and approximately 4.6% sits in the top ten. The trim removed 4 bases at V and 9 bases at J, leaving 9 bases unmatched. The CDR3 totals 15 residues. From germline, CDR1 is SGHAT and CDR2 FQNNGV. Sequencing was performed on PBMCs or T cells enriched from blood (not recorded which). The J gene is TRBJ2-1, the V gene TRBV11-2; TRBD2 agrees at 10 bases. The receptor's source is a man aged 25 to 40 with acute COVID-19. CDR3 DNA sequence: TGTGCCAGCAGCTCAATGAGCGGGGGGGGAGCTGAGCAGTTCTTC. Protein product: CASSSMSGGGAEQFF.